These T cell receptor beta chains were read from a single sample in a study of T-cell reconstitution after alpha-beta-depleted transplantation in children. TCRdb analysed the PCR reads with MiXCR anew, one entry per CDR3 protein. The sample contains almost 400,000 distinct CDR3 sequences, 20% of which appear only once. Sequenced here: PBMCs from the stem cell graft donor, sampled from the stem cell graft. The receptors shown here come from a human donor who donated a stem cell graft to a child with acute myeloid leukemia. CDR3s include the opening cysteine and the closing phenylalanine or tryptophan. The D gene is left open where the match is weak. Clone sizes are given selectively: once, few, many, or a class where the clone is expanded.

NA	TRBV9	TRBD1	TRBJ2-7	CASSAEGALGYEQYF	TGTGCCAGCAGCGCAGAGGGGGCTTTGGGCTACGAGCAGTACTTC
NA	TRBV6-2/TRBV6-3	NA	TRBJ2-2	CASSYSGLSYTGELFF	TGTGCCAGCAGTTACTCGGGTTTGAGTTACACCGGGGAGCTGTTTTTT
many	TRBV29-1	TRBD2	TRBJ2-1	CSVEDYASGRALVEQFF	TGCAGCGTTGAAGATTACGCTAGCGGGAGGGCTCTGGTTGAGCAGTTCTTC
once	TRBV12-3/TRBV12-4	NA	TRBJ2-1	CASSLTGTASGDEQFF	TGTGCCAGCAGTTTAACAGGGACAGCTTCGGGGGATGAGCAGTTCTTC
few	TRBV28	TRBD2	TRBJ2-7	CASTKLAGANYEQYF	TGTGCCAGCACCAAACTAGCGGGAGCAAACTACGAGCAGTACTTC
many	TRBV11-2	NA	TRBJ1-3	CASSLGPTGSTGNTIYF	TGTGCCAGCAGCTTAGGGCCTACGGGGAGTACTGGAAACACCATATATTTT
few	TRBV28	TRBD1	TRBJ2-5	CASRHPGQGWETQYF	TGTGCCAGCAGGCATCCGGGACAGGGGTGGGAGACCCAGTACTTC
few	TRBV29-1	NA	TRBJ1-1	CSVDTGAHGTEAFF	TGCAGCGTTGATACGGGGGCGCATGGGACTGAAGCTTTCTTT
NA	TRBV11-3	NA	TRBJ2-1	CASSLFRGRGYNEQFF	TGTGCCAGCAGCTTATTTCGGGGGCGGGGATACAATGAGCAGTTCTTC
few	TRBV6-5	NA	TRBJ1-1	CASSYSSSGDTEAFF	TGTGCCAGCAGTTACTCATCGTCTGGGGACACTGAAGCTTTCTTT
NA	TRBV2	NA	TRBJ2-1	CASSGSGNEQFF	TGTGCCAGCAGTGGGTCAGGAAATGAGCAGTTCTTC
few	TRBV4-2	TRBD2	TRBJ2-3	CASSSGLAGVPDTQYF	TGTGCCAGCAGCTCCGGACTAGCGGGAGTCCCAGATACGCAGTATTTT
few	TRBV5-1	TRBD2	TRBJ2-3	CASSFGLAGRLDTQYF	TGCGCCAGCAGCTTCGGACTAGCGGGAAGACTGGATACGCAGTATTTT
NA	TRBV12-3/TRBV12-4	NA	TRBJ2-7	CASSFQTGEQYF	TGTGCCAGCAGTTTCCAGACGGGCGAGCAGTACTTC
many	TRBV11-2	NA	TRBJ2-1	CASSHTFSEQFF	TGTGCCAGCAGCCATACTTTCAGTGAGCAGTTCTTC
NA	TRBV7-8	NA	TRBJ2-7	CASSPTGIDYEQYF	TGTGCCAGCAGCCCCACAGGGATCGACTACGAGCAGTACTTC
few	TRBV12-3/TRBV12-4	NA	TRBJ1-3	CASSMDSYTIYF	TGTGCCAGCAGTATGGACAGTTACACCATATATTTT
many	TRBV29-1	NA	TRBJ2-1	CSVGAVGFNEQFF	TGCAGCGTGGGGGCCGTGGGATTTAATGAGCAGTTCTTC
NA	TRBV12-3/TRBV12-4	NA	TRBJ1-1	CASCLGGTEAFF	TGTGCCAGCTGTTTAGGAGGCACTGAAGCTTTCTTT
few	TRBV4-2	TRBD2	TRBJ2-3	CASSQDYSGSADTQYF	TGTGCCAGCAGCCAAGATTATAGCGGGAGTGCAGATACGCAGTATTTT
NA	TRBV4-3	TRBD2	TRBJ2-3	CASSQDGAGEGSDTQYF	TGCGCCAGCAGCCAAGATGGAGCGGGAGAAGGATCAGATACGCAGTATTTT
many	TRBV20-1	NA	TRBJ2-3	CSARPGPRTDTQYF	TGCAGTGCTAGACCCGGGCCCCGCACAGATACGCAGTATTTT
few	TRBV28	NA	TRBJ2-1	CASSYTTSPYNEQFF	TGTGCCAGCAGCTACACAACTTCTCCCTACAATGAGCAGTTCTTC
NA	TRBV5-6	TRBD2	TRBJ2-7	CASSAGTSGSYEQYF	TGTGCCAGCAGCGCGGGGACTAGCGGCTCCTACGAGCAGTACTTC
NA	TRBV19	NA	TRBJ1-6	CASSGGLVRPPISPLHF	TGTGCCAGTAGTGGGGGCCTGGTACGGCCTCCTATTTCACCCCTCCACTTT
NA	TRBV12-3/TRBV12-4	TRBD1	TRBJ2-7	CASSPRIGTGGWDEQYF	TGTGCCAGCAGTCCCCGAATCGGGACAGGGGGCTGGGACGAGCAGTACTTC
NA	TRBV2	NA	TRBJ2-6	CARSQASGANVLTF	TGTGCCAGGTCACAGGCCTCTGGGGCCAACGTCCTGACTTTC
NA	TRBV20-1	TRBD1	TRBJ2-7	CSATRQGAPYEQYF	TGCAGTGCCACCCGACAGGGGGCCCCCTACGAGCAGTACTTC
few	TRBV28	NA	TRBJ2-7	CASRTTYEQYF	TGTGCCAGCAGGACGACCTACGAGCAGTACTTC
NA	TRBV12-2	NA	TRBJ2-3	CASRLHPKSSGCTDTQYF	TGTGCAAGTCGCTTACACCCGAAATCTAGCGGATGCACAGATACGCAGTATTTT
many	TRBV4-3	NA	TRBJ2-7	CASSQDRTWLSEQYF	TGCGCCAGCAGCCAAGATCGGACCTGGCTGAGCGAGCAGTACTTC
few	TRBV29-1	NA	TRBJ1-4	CSVGQSNNEKLFF	TGCAGCGTTGGACAGAGCAATAATGAAAAACTGTTTTTT
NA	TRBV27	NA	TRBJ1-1	CASYGIGNEAFF	TGTGCCAGCTATGGGATCGGGAATGAAGCTTTCTTT
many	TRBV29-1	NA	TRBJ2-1	CSVVRFQEGSYNEQFF	TGCAGCGTCGTGCGGTTTCAGGAAGGCTCCTACAATGAGCAGTTCTTC
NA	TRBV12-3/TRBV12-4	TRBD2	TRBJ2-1	CASSYGGGDEQFF	TGTGCCAGCAGTTATGGCGGGGGGGATGAGCAGTTCTTC